These 27 T cell receptor beta chains were all obtained from the same sample, sequenced in a study of cytomegalovirus exposure and HLA in healthy donors. The PCR ran on 60 Vbeta and 13 Jbeta primers. The repertoire was sequenced with immunoSEQ multiplex PCR; TCRdb's copy has only in-frame clones and lacks some. This sample carries some 80,000 clones, approximately 78% of them seen once, and the ten largest clones take around 3.7%. Source material: PBMCs. The receptors derive from a man aged 35-49 years in good health and CMV-seronegative.

This clone was seen a handful of times. This chain joins TRBV2 and TRBJ1-2, with D hard to call. V gave up 4 bases and J gave up 4 bases, with 10 bases separating them. The CDR3 totals 13 residues. From germline, CDR1 is SNHLY and CDR2 FYNNEI. The CDR3 DNA sequence: TGTGCCAGCAGTGTTCCGGTGAGCTATGGCTACACCTTC. This sequence encodes CASSVPVSYGYTF.

Only a few counts were recorded for this clone. The chain uses TRBV6-5 and TRBJ1-3; 9 bases map to TRBD1. Unmatched junction bases numbered 4, after V lost 0 bases and J lost 4 bases. CDR3 length equals 16 residues. The germline V gene has CDR1 MNHEY and CDR2 SVGAGI. In DNA, the CDR3 is TGTGCCAGCAGTTACTCGGACAGGGGTCCAGGAAACACCATATATTTT. Protein product: CASSYSDRGPGNTIYF.

This chain links TRBV10-3 with TRBJ2-1; 11 nucleotides agree with TRBD1. This CDR3 comprises 14 residues. Germline V gene sequence: CDR1 ENHRY, CDR2 SYGVKD. The V gene end was trimmed by 6 bases and the J gene end by 6 bases; junction bases not matched to a gene: 4. In DNA form, the CDR3 reads TGTGCCATCAGAGCCGGGACAGGGGGCAATGAGCAGTTCTTC. Amino acids: CAIRAGTGGNEQFF.

This sequence joins TRBV19 and TRBJ2-3, with 8 bases identical to TRBD2. J was trimmed by 2 bases and V by 2 bases; bases with no gene match: 9. Germline CDR1 and CDR2: LNHDA and SQIVND (reference sequence). The CDR3 consists of 17 residues. CDR3 amino acids: CASSIRGGHSTTDTQYF. The CDR3 coding sequence is TGTGCCAGTAGTATACGGGGGGGACATTCCACCACAGATACGCAGTATTTT. Combining the CDR3 with reference TRBV19 and TRBJ2-3 gives the whole variable domain DGGITQSPKYLFRKEGQNVTLSCEQNLNHDAMYWYRQDPGQGLRLIYYSQIVNDFQKGDIAEGYSVSREKKESFPLTVTSAQKNPTAFYLCASSIRGGHSTTDTQYFGPGTRLTVL.

The CDR3 sequence is CASSTRQINYGYTF. The CDR3, as DNA: TGTGCCAGCTCAACAAGACAGATCAACTATGGCTACACCTTC. This sequence joins TRBV18 and TRBJ1-2; the D gene is possibly TRBD1 (5 bases). Trimming shortened V by 5 bases and J by 2 bases, and 12 bases separated the two germline ends. This CDR3 comprises 14 residues. Germline lookup yields CDR1 KGHSH and CDR2 LQKENI.

CDR3 nucleotides: TGCGCCAGCAGCCAACAGGCCCAGAACTATGGCTACACCTTC. Translation gives CASSQQAQNYGYTF. The V gene is TRBV5-1, the J gene TRBJ1-2; the D gene is possibly TRBD1 (5 bases). CDR1 and CDR2 (germline): SGHRS, YFSETQ. Deletions cut 4 bases from V and 2 bases from J, with 12 bases between. The CDR3 covers 14 residues.

J is TRBJ2-1 and V is TRBV11-2; 7 bases line up with TRBD1. CDR3 length: 15 amino acids. The germline CDR1 and CDR2 sequences are SGHAT and FQNNGV. V shed 3 bases, J shed 2 bases, and the junction held 4 bases outside the gene matches. CDR3 nucleotide sequence: TGTGCCAGCAGCTTCCGAGACAGGGCCTACAATGAGCAGTTCTTC. Residues: CASSFRDRAYNEQFF.

The gene calls are TRBV6-5 and TRBJ2-1; possible D gene TRBD1, 6 bases. The CDR3 totals 15 residues. V was shortened by 6 bases and J by 6 bases, with 18 bases between the two germline ends. Germline V CDR1 and CDR2: MNHEY, SVGAGI. This chain's CDR3 is CASSRTELGGNEQFF. Written as DNA, the CDR3 is TGTGCCAGCAGCCGCACTGAGTTAGGGGGCAATGAGCAGTTCTTC.

The chain has TRBV28 and TRBJ2-3; TRBD2 is a possible D gene (7 bases). The germline V gene encodes CDR1 MDHEN and CDR2 SYDVKM. V lost 10 bases and J lost 3, with 23 bases in between. This CDR3 is built from 16 residues. In DNA, the CDR3 is TGTGCCACCGAGGGTGGGGGCGGGGGTGGTACAGATACGCAGTATTTT. Translating gives CATEGGGGGGTDTQYF.

The chain recombines TRBV19 with TRBJ2-3, with 7 bases aligning to TRBD2. J lost 4 bases, V lost 7 bases, and 14 bases had no gene match. Germline-derived CDR1 and CDR2 are LNHDA and SQIVND (reference sequence). The CDR3 extends over 16 amino acids. For the CDR3, the DNA is TGTGCCAGTACCGATCCCATGGGGAGGGAGGCAGATACGCAGTATTTT. As protein: CASTDPMGREADTQYF.

On this clone: A read error may produce the germline difference seen at one junction end. This chain links TRBV7-9 with TRBJ2-5; tentative D call: TRBD1 (5 bases). The CDR3 has 12 residues. In germline, CDR1 is SEHNR, CDR2 FQNEAQ (reference sequence). The CDR3 is CSSSPPGETQYF. The CDR3, as DNA: TGTTCCAGCAGCCCGCCAGGGGAGACCCAGTACTTC.

This chain connects TRBV10-2 to TRBJ1-2; D unresolved. The V and J ends lost 0 bases and 7 bases respectively, with 6 bases between them. The CDR3 extends over 12 amino acids. Germline V CDR1 and CDR2: WSHSY, SAAADI. The CDR3 nucleotides are TGCGCCAGCAGTGAGTCGAGCTTTGGCTACACCTTC. This codes for CASSESSFGYTF.

Comments on this clone: An end of the junction does not agree with germline; a read error may underlie this. The chain joins TRBV7-7 to TRBJ2-1, with TRBD1 identical over 9 bases. Per germline, CDR1 SSHAT and CDR2 FNYEAQ (reference sequence). The CDR3 covers 15 residues. The CDR3 region is CASSKTGGSYNEQFF. The CDR3 nucleotides are TGTGCTAGCAGCAAGACAGGGGGCTCCTACAATGAGCAGTTCTTC. Looking up the rest from reference TRBV7-7 and TRBJ2-1 gives the full variable domain: GAGVSQSPRYKVTKRGQDVTLRCDPISSHATLYWYQQALGQGPEFLTYFNYEAQPDKSGLPSDRFSAERPEGSISTLTIQRTEQRDSAMYRCASSKTGGSYNEQFFGPGTRLTVL.

This clone was seen a handful of times. The chain combines TRBV10-3 with TRBJ1-2; possible D gene TRBD1, 6 bases. This CDR3 is 12 amino acids long. Trimming took 10 bases from V and 3 from J, leaving 12 bases between them. Germline assignment: CDR1 ENHRY and CDR2 SYGVKD. As DNA, the CDR3 is TGTGCCACCCAGGACAGCGACTATGGCTACACCTTC. Translation: CATQDSDYGYTF.

V usage is TRBV25-1 and J usage is TRBJ1-2, with D maybe TRBD1 (6 bases). CDR1 and CDR2 (germline): MGHDK, SYGVNS. Trimming shortened V by 1 base and J by 4 bases, and 10 bases separated the two germline ends. The CDR3 is 14 amino acids. In DNA, the CDR3 is TGTGCCAGCAGTGAATTAGGACAGAGCTATGGCTACACCTTC. Translation gives CASSELGQSYGYTF.

The chain combines TRBV5-4 with TRBJ2-1; 8 nucleotides agree with TRBD1. The CDR3 is 14 residues long. J gave up 5 bases and V 2 bases, and 3 bases lay outside the gene matches. CDR1 is SGHNT and CDR2 is YYREEE in the germline V gene (reference sequence). The DNA of the CDR3 is TGTGCCAGCAGCTTCCAGGGGGCCCACAATGAGCAGTTCTTC. It encodes CASSFQGAHNEQFF.

This chain links TRBV9 with TRBJ1-6; possibly TRBD1 for D (5 bases). Deletions cut 0 bases from V and 6 bases from J, with 10 bases between. Germline values: CDR1 SGDLS, CDR2 YYNGEE. The CDR3 sequence is 15 residues long. The CDR3, as DNA: TGTGCCAGCAGCGTAGAATGGGGGGTTAATTCACCCCTCCACTTT. Translating it yields CASSVEWGVNSPLHF.

V is TRBV6-6 and J is TRBJ1-5, with 9 positions matching TRBD1. Germline CDR1 MNHNY, CDR2 SVGAGI (reference sequence). V trimming: 5 bases; J trimming: 6 bases; junction bases outside the gene matches: 5. This CDR3 has 14 amino acids. The CDR3 reads CASSVGTGSQPQHF. As DNA, the CDR3 is TGTGCCAGCAGTGTCGGGACAGGGAGTCAGCCCCAGCATTTT.

CDR3 sequence (DNA): TGCGCCAGCAGCTTGGCCTTCCAGGGCAATGAGCAGTTCTTC. As protein: CASSLAFQGNEQFF. The chain couples TRBV5-1 to TRBJ2-1, with D possibly being TRBD1 (5 bases). Germline V gives CDR1 SGHRS, CDR2 YFSETQ. Trimming pared 0 bases from V and 6 bases from J, leaving 10 bases between. CDR3 length equals 14 residues.

The chain's CDR3 is CASSPREDINQPQHF. For the CDR3, the DNA is TGTGCCAGCTCACCGAGGGAGGACATCAATCAGCCCCAGCATTTT. The chain carries TRBV18 and TRBJ1-5, with D perhaps matching TRBD1 (5 bases). The CDR3 sequence is 15 residues long. Trimming removed 3 bases at V and 3 bases at J, with 12 bases between. Germline loops: CDR1 KGHSH, CDR2 LQKENI.

V and J are TRBV5-1 and TRBJ2-3; maybe TRBD1 (5 bases). V lost 1 base, J lost 2 bases, and 14 bases lay in between. The CDR3 extends over 16 amino acids. Germline CDR1 is SGHRS and CDR2 is YFSETQ. The CDR3 DNA follows: TGCGCCAGCAGCTTGTTTGCAGGGCCGACCACAGATACGCAGTATTTT. This codes for CASSLFAGPTTDTQYF.

This chain joins TRBV2 and TRBJ1-1; TRBD1 matches at 7 bases. The CDR3 length is 14 residues. CDR1 and CDR2 (germline): SNHLY, FYNNEI. Trimming at V came to 4 bases and at J to 1 base, leaving 3 bases not matched to a gene. The CDR3: CASSGDRWNTEAFF. The CDR3 DNA follows: TGTGCCAGCAGTGGGGACAGATGGAACACTGAAGCTTTCTTT.

Worth noting for this clone: The sample carries other DNA sequences with the same CDR3. The CDR3 DNA reads as TGTGCCAGCAGCTTAACGGCAGGCTATGGCTACACCTTC. Amino acid sequence: CASSLTAGYGYTF. This chain connects TRBV7-3 to TRBJ1-2; no reliable D call. Trimming pared 0 bases from V and 4 bases from J, leaving 6 bases between. Germline V CDR1 and CDR2: SGHTA, FQGTGA. This CDR3 is built from 13 residues. The whole variable domain, remainder taken from reference TRBV7-3 and TRBJ1-2, is GAGVSQTPSNKVTEKGKYVELRCDPISGHTALYWYRQSLGQGPEFLIYFQGTGAADDSGLPNDRFFAVRPEGSVSTLKIQRTERGDSAVYLCASSLTAGYGYTFGSGTRLTVV.

The chain recombines TRBV7-2 with TRBJ2-1; TRBD2 matches at 9 bases. The trim removed 1 base at V and 9 bases at J, leaving 7 bases unmatched. Looked up from germline, CDR1 is SGHTA and CDR2 is FQGNSA. The length of the CDR3 is 15 residues. In DNA, the CDR3 is TGTGCCAGCAGCTTAGGCGGGGGGGTTCTGGGTGAGCAGTTCTTC. Protein product: CASSLGGGVLGEQFF.

This chain joins TRBV4-2 and TRBJ2-3; 8 bases agree with TRBD2. The CDR3 has 17 residues. CDR1 and CDR2 from the germline V gene are LGHNA and YNFKEQ. J was trimmed by 11 bases and V by 3 bases; bases with no gene match: 19. DNA of the CDR3: TGTGCCAGCAGCCAGCCGGTGGATAGCGGGGCCACTTGTAAGCAGTATTTT. Translating gives CASSQPVDSGATCKQYF.

The chain employs TRBV7-3 and TRBJ2-5; possibly TRBD2 for D (6 bases). Germline V gives CDR1 SGHTA, CDR2 FQGTGA. This CDR3 comprises 14 residues. V was trimmed by 5 bases and J by 5 bases, leaving 15 bases between them. Here the CDR3 reads CASSAGTFGETQYF. CDR3 DNA sequence: TGTGCCAGCAGCGCCGGGACTTTCGGGGAGACCCAGTACTTC. Full variable domain (remainder filled in from reference TRBV7-3 and TRBJ2-5): GAGVSQTPSNKVTEKGKYVELRCDPISGHTALYWYRQSLGQGPEFLIYFQGTGAADDSGLPNDRFFAVRPEGSVSTLKIQRTERGDSAVYLCASSAGTFGETQYFGPGTRLLVL.

The V gene is TRBV7-3, the J gene TRBJ2-1; 14 bases match TRBD2. CDR3 length equals 21 residues. After removal of 4 bases from V and 13 bases from J, the junction contained 27 bases not matched to a gene. Germline loops: CDR1 SGHTA, CDR2 FQGTGA. Here the CDR3 DNA reads TGTGCCAGCAGCTCCCGTGGGGAGGGACTAGCGGGGGTTCGGGCACTTATTTTTCAGTTCTTC. Translation: CASSSRGEGLAGVRALIFQFF.